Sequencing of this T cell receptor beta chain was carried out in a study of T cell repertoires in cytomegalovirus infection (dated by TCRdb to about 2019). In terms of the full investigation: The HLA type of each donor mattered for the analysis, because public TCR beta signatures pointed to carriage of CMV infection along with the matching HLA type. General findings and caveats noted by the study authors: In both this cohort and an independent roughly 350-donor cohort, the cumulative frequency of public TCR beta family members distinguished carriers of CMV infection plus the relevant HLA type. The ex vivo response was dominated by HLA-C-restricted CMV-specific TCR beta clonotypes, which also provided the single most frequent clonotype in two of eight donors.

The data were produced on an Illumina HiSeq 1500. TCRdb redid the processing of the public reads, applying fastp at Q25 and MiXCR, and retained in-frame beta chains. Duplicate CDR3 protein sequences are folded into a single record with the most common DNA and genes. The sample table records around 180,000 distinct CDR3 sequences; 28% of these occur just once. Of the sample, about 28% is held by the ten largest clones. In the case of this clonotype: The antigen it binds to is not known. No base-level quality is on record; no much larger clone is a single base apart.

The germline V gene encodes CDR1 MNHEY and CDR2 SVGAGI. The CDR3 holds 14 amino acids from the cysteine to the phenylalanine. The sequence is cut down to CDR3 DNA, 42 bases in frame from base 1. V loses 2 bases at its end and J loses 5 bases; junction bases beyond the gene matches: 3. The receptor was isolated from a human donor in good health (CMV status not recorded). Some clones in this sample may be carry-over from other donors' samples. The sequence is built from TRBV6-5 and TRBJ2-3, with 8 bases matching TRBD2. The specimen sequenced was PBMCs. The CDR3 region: CASSYPGGQDTQYF. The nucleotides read TGTGCCAGCAGTTACCCGGGGGGGCAAGATACGCAGTATTTT.